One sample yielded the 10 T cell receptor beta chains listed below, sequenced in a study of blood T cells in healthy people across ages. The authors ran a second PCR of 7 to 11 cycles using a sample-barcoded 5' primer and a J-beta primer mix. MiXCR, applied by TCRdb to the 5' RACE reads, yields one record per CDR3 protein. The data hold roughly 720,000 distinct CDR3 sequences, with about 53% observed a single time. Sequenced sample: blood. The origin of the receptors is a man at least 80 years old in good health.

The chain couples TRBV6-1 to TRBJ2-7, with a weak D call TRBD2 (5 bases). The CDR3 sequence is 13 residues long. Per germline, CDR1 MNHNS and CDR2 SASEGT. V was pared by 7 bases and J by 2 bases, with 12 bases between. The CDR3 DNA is TGTGCCAGCACCCGCAGCGGAACCTACGAGCAGTACTTC. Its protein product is CASTRSGTYEQYF.

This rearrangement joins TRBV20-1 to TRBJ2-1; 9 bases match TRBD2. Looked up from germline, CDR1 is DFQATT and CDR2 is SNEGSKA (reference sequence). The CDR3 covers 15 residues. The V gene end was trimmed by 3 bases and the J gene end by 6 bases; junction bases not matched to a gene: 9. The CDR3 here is CSARASGVIGNEQFF. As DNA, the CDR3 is TGCAGTGCTAGGGCTAGCGGGGTCATCGGCAATGAGCAGTTCTTC.

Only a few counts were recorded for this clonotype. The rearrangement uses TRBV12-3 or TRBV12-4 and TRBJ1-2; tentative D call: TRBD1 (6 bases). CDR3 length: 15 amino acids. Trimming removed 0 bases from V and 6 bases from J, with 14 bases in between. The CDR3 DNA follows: TGTGCCAGCAGTTTAGCGGGGGCTGGGTCCCATGGCTACACCTTC. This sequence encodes CASSLAGAGSHGYTF.

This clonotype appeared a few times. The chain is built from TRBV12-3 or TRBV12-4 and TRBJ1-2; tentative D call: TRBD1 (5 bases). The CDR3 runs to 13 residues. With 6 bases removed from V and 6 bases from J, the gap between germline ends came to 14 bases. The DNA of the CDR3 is TGTGCCAGCAGCCCCTCGGGGGTCGATGGCTACACCTTC. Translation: CASSPSGVDGYTF.

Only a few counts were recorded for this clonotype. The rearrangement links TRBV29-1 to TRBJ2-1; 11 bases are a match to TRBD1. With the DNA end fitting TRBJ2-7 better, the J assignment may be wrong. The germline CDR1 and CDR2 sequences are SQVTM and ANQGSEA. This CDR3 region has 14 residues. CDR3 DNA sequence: TGCAGCGTTGAAGGGACAGGGGGCTACAATGAGCAGTACTTC. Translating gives CSVEGTGGYNEQYF.

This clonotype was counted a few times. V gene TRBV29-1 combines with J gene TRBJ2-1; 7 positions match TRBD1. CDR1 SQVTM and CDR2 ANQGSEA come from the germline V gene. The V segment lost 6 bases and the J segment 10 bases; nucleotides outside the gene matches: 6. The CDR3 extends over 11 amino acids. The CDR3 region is CSVKTGREQFF. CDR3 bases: TGCAGCGTGAAGACAGGGAGAGAGCAGTTCTTC.

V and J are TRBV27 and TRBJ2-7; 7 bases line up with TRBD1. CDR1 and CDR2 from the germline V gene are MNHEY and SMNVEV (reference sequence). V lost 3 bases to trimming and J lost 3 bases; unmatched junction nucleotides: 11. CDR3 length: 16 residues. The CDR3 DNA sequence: TGTGCCAGCAGTTTCGGGTCAGGGACAGCCTTCTACGAGCAGTACTTC. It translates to CASSFGSGTAFYEQYF.

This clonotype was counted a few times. CDR3 loop: CASSFSPSGSSYNEQYF. The CDR3 DNA sequence: TGTGCCAGCTCGTTCTCGCCTAGCGGGAGCTCCTACAATGAGCAGTACTTC. The V gene is TRBV2, the J gene TRBJ2-1, with 10 bases fitting TRBD2. The last part of the DNA fits TRBJ2-7 better; the J call may be wrong. The length of the CDR3 is 17 residues. Per germline, CDR1 SNHLY and CDR2 FYNNEI.

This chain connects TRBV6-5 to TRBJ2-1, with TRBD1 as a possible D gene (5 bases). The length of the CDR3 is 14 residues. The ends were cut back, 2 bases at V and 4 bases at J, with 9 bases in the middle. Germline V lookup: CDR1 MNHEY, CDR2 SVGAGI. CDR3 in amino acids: CASSYTREYNEQFF. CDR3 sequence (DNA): TGTGCCAGCAGTTACACCAGGGAATACAATGAGCAGTTCTTC.

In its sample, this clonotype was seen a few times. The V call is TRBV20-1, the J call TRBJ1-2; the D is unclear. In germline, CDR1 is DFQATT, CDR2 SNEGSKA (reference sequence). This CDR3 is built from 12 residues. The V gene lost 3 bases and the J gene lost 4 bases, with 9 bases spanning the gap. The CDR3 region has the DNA TGCAGTGCTAGGGAGGGCCCCTATGGCTACACCTTC. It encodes CSAREGPYGYTF.